This section outlines one TCR beta chain sequence together with its context. The record originates from a study of blood T cell repertoires in COVID-19. Study at large: There were acute and convalescent COVID-19 samples, and they came from the United States, Italy and Spain. T cells, B-cell-depleted T cells, or PBMCs provided the cDNA or gDNA that served as material.

Original analysis: Quantification of nucleated cells was approximated via reference gene primer amplification. The assay was immunoSEQ multiplex PCR, and TCRdb's table has in-frame clones only and misses some. That table furnishes V, J and clone size, whereas the DNA furnished D and trimming. The sample has around 200,000 clones, about 80% seen once. This clonotype was sampled from a human donor with acute or convalescent COVID-19. The donor label of this sample is uncertain. Input material: peripheral blood.

CDR3 sequence reads: CASSLGLQGAGDQPQHF. DNA for the CDR3: TGTGCCAGCAGCTTGGGCCTACAGGGCGCGGGGGATCAGCCCCAGCATTTT. The rearrangement links TRBV5-6 to TRBJ1-5, with D possibly matching TRBD1 (6 bases). Trimming stripped 0 bases from V and 5 bases from J, with 18 bases between. The CDR3 spans 17 residues. Germline assignment: CDR1 SGHDT and CDR2 YYEEEE.